The next 5 T cell receptor beta chains were all read from a single sample in a study of identical twins. TCRdb reprocessed the 5' RACE reads with MiXCR, giving one entry per CDR3 protein. The sample yields 350,000 to 450,000 distinct CDR3 sequences, around 20% seen once. The specimen sequenced was naive T cells sorted from blood. These receptors came from a man over 45 in good health.

This clonotype was seen at least ten times. This chain links TRBV15 with TRBJ2-1; D not certain. The germline V and J ends were trimmed by 7 bases and 6 bases, with 16 bases remaining between them. The germline CDR1 and CDR2 sequences are LNHNV and YYDKDF (reference sequence). The CDR3 runs 14 residues. The CDR3 region is CATKGIRDPNEQFF. The DNA for the CDR3 is TGTGCCACCAAGGGCATACGAGACCCCAATGAGCAGTTCTTC. Looking up the rest from reference TRBV15 and TRBJ2-1 gives the full variable domain: DAMVIQNPRYQVTQFGKPVTLSCSQTLNHNVMYWYQQKSSQAPKLLFHYYDKDFNNEADTPDNFQSRRPNTSFCFLDIRSPGLGDTAMYLCATKGIRDPNEQFFGPGTRLTVL.

In this sample, this clonotype turned up a few times. V and J are TRBV6-2 or TRBV6-3 and TRBJ2-1; D tentatively fits TRBD1 or TRBD2 (5 bases each). This CDR3 contains 14 residues. CDR1 MNHEY and CDR2 SVGEGT come from the germline V gene. V lost 4 bases and J 2 bases, leaving 9 bases between the germline ends. CDR3 nucleotides: TGTGCCAGCAGTTTCCTGGGGGCCTACAATGAGCAGTTCTTC. It encodes CASSFLGAYNEQFF.

This chain links TRBV20-1 with TRBJ2-7; perhaps TRBD2 as D (5 bases). This CDR3 is 15 amino acids long. V was cut by 1 base and J by 3 bases, with 16 bases left in between. The germline V gene encodes CDR1 DFQATT and CDR2 SNEGSKA (reference sequence). In DNA, the CDR3 is TGCAGTGCTAGAGTTTCCACGGGGAATCTCTACGAGCAGTACTTC. It encodes CSARVSTGNLYEQYF.

The J gene is TRBJ2-1, the V gene TRBV11-1; 13 bases map to TRBD2. The germline V gene has CDR1 SGHAT and CDR2 FQDESV (reference sequence). The CDR3 totals 19 residues. V trimming: 4 bases; J trimming: 7 bases; junction bases outside the gene matches: 16. CDR3 in amino acids: CASSSRTSGGADRRNEQFF. In DNA, the CDR3 is TGTGCCAGCAGCTCCCGAACTAGCGGGGGGGCCGATCGTCGGAATGAGCAGTTCTTC.

V is TRBV29-1 and J is TRBJ2-1, with D unresolved. V shed 3 bases and J shed 2 bases, with 11 bases lying between them. This CDR3 has 14 amino acids. The V gene's germline CDR1 is SQVTM and CDR2 ANQGSEA. The CDR3 nucleotides are TGCAGCGTTGATAACCAAGAAGCCTACAATGAGCAGTTCTTC. It encodes CSVDNQEAYNEQFF.